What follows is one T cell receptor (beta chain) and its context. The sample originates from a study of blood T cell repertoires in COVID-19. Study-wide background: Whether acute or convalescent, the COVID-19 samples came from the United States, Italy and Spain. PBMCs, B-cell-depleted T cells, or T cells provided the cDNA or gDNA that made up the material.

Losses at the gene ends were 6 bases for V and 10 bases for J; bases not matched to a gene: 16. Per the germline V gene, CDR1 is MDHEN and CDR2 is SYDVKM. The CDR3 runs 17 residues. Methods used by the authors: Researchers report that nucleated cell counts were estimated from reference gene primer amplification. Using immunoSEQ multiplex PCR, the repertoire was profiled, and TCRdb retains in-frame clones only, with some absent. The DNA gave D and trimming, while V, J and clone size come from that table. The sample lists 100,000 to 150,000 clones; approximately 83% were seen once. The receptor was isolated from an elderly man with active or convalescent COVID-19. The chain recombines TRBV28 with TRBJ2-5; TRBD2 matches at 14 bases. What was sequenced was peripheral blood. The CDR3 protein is CASSSTRTSGGFRGQYF. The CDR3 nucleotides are TGTGCCAGCAGCTCCACCCGGACTAGCGGGGGGTTCCGTGGCCAGTACTTC. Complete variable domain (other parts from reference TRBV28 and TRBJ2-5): DVKVTQSSRYLVKRTGEKVFLECVQDMDHENMFWYRQDPGLGLRLIYFSYDVKMKEKGDIPEGYSVSREKKERFSLILESASTNQTSMYLCASSSTRTSGGFRGQYFGPGTRLLVL.